This TCR beta chain is drawn from a study of beta chain features in type 1 diabetes. Study observations and caveats: Comparison showed that naive, central memory and Treg TCRB repertoires appeared more similar among patients than among healthy donors. People with Type 1 diabetes carried modestly yet significantly shorter TCRB CDR3s in all four CD4+ subsets.

As to this clone: Its specificity is not known.

The CDR3 sequence is 16 residues long. CDR1 is LGHNA and CDR2 is YNFKEQ in the germline V gene. Deletions cut 3 bases from V and 4 bases from J, with 15 bases between. The investigators reverse transcribed all of the isolated RNA, so they sequenced expressed TCRB transcripts. Sequencing used immunoSEQ multiplex PCR; TCRdb keeps in-frame clones, though not all of them. The data contain a few hundred thousand clones, roughly 12% of them singletons. The origin of this receptor is a woman younger than 35 with type 1 diabetes. Sequencing was done on a sample of naive CD4+ T cells from blood. V usage is TRBV4-2 and J usage is TRBJ2-2, with D maybe TRBD2 (7 bases). The CDR3 coding sequence is TGTGCCAGCAGCCATGAGGGGGGGGCTGGCACCGGGGAGCTGTTTTTT. Translated: CASSHEGGAGTGELFF.